This TCR beta chain was identified during a study of blood T cell repertoires in COVID-19. Looking at the study overall: Specimens from acute and convalescent COVID-19 originated in the United States, Italy and Spain. PBMCs, B-cell-depleted T cells, or T cells were the source of the cDNA or gDNA that made up the material.

Methods used by the authors: For nucleated cells, counts were estimated from reference gene primer amplification. Assay: immunoSEQ multiplex PCR; the TCRdb copy retains only in-frame clones and omits some. The D gene and trimming were derived from the DNA, and the V and J assignments and clone size from that table. The table includes approximately 98,000 clones, approximately 88% detected once. This clone was seen only once. V was shortened by 2 bases and J by 1 base, with 6 bases between the two germline ends. This CDR3 has 14 amino acids. Per germline, CDR1 MNHNY and CDR2 SVGAGI (reference sequence).

The chain recombines TRBV6-6 with TRBJ2-1, with D hard to call. Sequencing was done on a sample of peripheral blood. This TCR came from a human donor in a cohort sampled during active COVID-19. In nucleotides, the CDR3 is TGTGCCAGCAGTTACCCGGGTTCCTACAATGAGCAGTTCTTC. Amino acids: CASSYPGSYNEQFF.